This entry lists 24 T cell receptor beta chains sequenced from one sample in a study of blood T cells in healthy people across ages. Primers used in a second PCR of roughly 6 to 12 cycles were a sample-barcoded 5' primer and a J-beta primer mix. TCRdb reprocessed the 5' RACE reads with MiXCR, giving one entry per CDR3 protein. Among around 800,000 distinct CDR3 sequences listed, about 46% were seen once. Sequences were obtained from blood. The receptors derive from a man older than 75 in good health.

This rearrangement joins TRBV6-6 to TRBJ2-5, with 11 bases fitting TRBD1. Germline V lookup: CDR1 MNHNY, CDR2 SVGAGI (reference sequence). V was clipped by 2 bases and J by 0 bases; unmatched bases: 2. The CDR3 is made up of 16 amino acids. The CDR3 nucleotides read TGTGCCAGCAGTTACCCGGACAGGGGGCACCAAGAGACCCAGTACTTC. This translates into CASSYPDRGHQETQYF.

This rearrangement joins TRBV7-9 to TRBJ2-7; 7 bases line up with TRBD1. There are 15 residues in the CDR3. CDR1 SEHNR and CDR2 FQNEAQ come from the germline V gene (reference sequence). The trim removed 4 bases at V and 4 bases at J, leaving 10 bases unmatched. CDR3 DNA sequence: TGTGCCAGCAGCTCCGACAGGGCCCCGCCTTACGAGCAGTACTTC. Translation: CASSSDRAPPYEQYF.

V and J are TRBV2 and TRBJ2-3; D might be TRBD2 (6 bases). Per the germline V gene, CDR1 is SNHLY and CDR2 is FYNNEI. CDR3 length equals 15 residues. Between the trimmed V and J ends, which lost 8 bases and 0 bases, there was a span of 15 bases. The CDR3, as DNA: TGTGCCAGCGACGGGGCGGGGATTAGCACAGATACGCAGTATTTT. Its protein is CASDGAGISTDTQYF.

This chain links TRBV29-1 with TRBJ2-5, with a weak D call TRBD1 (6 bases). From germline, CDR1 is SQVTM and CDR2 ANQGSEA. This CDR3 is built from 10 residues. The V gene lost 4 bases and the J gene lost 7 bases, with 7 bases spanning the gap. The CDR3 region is CSVGGGTQYF. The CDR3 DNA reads TGCAGCGTTGGAGGGGGGACCCAGTACTTC. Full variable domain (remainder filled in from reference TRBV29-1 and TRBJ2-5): SAVISQKPSRDICQRGTSLTIQCQVDSQVTMMFWYRQQPGQSLTLIATANQGSEATYESGFVIDKFPISRPNLTFSTLTVSNMSPEDSSIYLCSVGGGTQYFGPGTRLLVL.

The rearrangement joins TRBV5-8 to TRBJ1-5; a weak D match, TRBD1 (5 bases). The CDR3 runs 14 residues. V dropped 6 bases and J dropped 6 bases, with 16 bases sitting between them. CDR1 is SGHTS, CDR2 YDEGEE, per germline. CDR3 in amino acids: CASNSPGGGQPQHF. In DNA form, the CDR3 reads TGTGCCAGCAACTCCCCGGGGGGGGGTCAGCCCCAGCATTTT. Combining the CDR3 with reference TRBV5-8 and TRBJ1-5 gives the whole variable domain EAGVTQSPTHLIKTRGQQATLRCSPISGHTSVYWYQQALGLGLQFLLWYDEGEERNRGNFPPRFSGRQFPNYSSELNVNALELEDSALYLCASNSPGGGQPQHFGDGTRLSIL.

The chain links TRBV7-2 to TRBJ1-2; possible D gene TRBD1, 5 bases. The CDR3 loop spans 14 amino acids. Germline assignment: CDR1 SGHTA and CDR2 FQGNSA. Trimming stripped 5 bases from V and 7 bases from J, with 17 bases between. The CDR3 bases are TGTGCCAGCAGCGGCCAGGGACCCCTTTCTGGCTACACCTTC. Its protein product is CASSGQGPLSGYTF.

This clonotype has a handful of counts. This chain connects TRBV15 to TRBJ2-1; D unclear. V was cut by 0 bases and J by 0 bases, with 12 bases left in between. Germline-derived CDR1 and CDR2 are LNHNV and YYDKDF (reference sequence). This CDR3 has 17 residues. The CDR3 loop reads CATSRDRSASSYNEQFF. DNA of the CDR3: TGTGCCACCAGCAGAGATCGATCTGCAAGCTCCTACAATGAGCAGTTCTTC.

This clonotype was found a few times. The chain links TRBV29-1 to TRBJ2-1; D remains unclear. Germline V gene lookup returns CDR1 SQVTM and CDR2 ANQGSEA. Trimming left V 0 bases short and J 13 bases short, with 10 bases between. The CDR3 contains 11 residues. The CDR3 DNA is TGCAGCGTTGAAGAGGCTGAGGCCCAGTTCTTC. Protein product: CSVEEAEAQFF.

CDR3 DNA sequence: TGTGCCAGCAGCCAAAGGGCAGGGGAGGCGGACACTGAAGCTTTCTTT. Translated: CASSQRAGEADTEAFF. J is TRBJ1-1 and V is TRBV14; a possible D gene is TRBD1 (6 bases). The CDR3 spans 16 residues. The V end was cut by 2 bases, the J end by 3 bases, with 16 bases between. In germline, CDR1 is SGHDN, CDR2 FVKESK.

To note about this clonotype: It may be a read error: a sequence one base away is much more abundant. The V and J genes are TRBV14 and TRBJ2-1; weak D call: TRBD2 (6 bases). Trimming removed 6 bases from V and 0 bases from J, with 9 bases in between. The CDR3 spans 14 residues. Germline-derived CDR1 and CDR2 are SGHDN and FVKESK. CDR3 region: CASRVTSSYNEQFF. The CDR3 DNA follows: TGTGCCAGCAGGGTGACTAGCTCCTACAATGAGCAGTTCTTC.

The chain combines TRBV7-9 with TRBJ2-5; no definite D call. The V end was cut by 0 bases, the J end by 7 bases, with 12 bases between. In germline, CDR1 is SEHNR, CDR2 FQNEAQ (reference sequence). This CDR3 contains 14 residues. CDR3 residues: CASSLAGSRATQYF. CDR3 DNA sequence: TGTGCCAGCAGCTTAGCGGGTAGCCGAGCGACCCAGTACTTC. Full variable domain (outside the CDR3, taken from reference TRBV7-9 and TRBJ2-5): DTGVSQNPRHKITKRGQNVTFRCDPISEHNRLYWYRQTLGQGPEFLTYFQNEAQLEKSRLLSDRFSAERPKGSFSTLEIQRTEQGDSAMYLCASSLAGSRATQYFGPGTRLLVL.

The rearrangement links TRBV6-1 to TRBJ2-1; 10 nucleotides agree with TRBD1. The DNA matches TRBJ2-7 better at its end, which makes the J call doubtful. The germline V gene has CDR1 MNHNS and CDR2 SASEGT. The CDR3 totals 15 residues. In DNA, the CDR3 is TGTGCCAGCAGTTCCTGGGACAGGGGACACAATGAGCAGTACTTC. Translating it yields CASSSWDRGHNEQYF.

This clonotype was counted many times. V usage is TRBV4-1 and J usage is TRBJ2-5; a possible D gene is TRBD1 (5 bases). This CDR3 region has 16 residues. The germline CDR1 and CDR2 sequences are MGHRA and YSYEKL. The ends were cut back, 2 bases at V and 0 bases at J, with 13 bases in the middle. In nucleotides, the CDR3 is TGCGCCAGCAGCCAATACAGAGACAGCTACCAAGAGACCCAGTACTTC. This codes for CASSQYRDSYQETQYF.

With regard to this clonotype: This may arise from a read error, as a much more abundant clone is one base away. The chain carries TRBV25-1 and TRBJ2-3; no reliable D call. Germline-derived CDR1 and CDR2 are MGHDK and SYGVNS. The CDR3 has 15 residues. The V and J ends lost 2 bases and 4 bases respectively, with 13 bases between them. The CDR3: CASSEPGDPADTQYF. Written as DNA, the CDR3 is TGTGCCAGCAGTGAACCGGGCGACCCTGCAGATACGCAGTATTTT.

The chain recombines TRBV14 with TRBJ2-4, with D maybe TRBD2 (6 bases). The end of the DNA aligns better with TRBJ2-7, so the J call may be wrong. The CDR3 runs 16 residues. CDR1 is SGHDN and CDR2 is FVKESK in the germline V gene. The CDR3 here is CASSQDLQGLFGEQYF. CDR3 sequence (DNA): TGTGCCAGCAGCCAAGATCTGCAGGGACTTTTCGGCGAGCAGTACTTC.

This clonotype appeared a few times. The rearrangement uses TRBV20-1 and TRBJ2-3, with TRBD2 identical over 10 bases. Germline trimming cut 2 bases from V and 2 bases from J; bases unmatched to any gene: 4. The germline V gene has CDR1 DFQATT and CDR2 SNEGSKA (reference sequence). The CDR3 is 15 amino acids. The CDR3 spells CSARQTSGITDTQYF. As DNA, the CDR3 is TGCAGTGCTAGACAAACTAGCGGGATCACAGATACGCAGTATTTT.

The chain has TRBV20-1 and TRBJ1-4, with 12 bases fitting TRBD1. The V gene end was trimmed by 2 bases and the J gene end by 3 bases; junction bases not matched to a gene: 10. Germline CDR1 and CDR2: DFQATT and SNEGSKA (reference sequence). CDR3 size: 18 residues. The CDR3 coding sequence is TGCAGTGCTAGACCGATACCGGGACAGGGGGCGTCTAATGAAAAACTGTTTTTT. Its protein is CSARPIPGQGASNEKLFF.

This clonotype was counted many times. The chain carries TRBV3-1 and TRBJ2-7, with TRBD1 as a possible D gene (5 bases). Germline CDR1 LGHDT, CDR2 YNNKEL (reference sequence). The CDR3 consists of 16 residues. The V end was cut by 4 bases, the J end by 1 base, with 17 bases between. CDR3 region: CASSRNRFEPSYEQYF. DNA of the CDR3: TGTGCCAGCAGCCGCAACAGGTTTGAGCCGTCCTACGAGCAGTACTTC.

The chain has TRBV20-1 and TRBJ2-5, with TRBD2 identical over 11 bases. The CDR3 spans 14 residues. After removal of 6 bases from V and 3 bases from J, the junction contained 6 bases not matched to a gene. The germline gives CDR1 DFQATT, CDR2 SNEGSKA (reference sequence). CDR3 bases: TGCAGTGCCAGTGGTAGCGGGAGGGAAGAGACCCAGTACTTC. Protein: CSASGSGREETQYF.

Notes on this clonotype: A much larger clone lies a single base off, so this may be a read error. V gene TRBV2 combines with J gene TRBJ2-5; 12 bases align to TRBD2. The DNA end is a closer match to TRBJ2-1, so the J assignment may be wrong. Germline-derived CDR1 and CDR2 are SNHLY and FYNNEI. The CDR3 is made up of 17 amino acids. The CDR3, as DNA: TGTGCCAGCAGTCTTTGGACTAGCGGGGCACTCCAAGAGACCCAGTTCTTC. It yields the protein CASSLWTSGALQETQFF.

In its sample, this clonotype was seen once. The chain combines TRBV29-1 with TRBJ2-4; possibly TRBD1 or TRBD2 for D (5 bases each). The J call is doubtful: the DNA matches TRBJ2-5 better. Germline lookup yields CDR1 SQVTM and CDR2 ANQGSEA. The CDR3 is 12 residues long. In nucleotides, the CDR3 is TGCAGCTTTATAGAGGGGTCAGAGACCCAGTACTTC. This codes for CSFIEGSETQYF.

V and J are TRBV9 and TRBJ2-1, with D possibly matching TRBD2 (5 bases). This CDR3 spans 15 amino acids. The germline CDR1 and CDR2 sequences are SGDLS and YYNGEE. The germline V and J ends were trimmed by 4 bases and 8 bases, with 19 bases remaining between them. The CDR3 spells CASSQSPGTYDEQFF. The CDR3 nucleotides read TGTGCCAGCAGCCAATCCCCGGGAACTTACGATGAGCAGTTCTTC.

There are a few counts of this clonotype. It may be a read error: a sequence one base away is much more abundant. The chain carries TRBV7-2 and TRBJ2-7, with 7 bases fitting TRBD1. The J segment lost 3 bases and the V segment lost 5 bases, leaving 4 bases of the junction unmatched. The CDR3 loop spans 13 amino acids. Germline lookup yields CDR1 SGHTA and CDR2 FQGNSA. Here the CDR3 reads CASSHGTVYEQYF. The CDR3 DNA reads TGTGCCAGCAGCCACGGGACAGTCTACGAGCAGTACTTC.

The CDR3 DNA is TGTGCCAGCAGTTTCTTCGTTGTGGCAGGTATCTACAATGAGCAGTTCTTC. Translated, it gives CASSFFVVAGIYNEQFF. This chain connects TRBV12-3 or TRBV12-4 to TRBJ2-1; D remains unclear. Trimming shortened V by 3 bases and J by 3 bases, and 18 bases separated the two germline ends. This CDR3 spans 17 amino acids.